Reported below is one TCR beta chain. The data originate from a study of blood T cell repertoires in COVID-19. Study at large: Researchers got acute and convalescent COVID-19 samples from the United States, Italy and Spain.

The CDR3 runs 14 residues. CDR1 and CDR2 (germline): KGHSH, LQKENI. Unmatched junction bases numbered 11, after V lost 2 bases and J lost 13 bases. Here immunoSEQ multiplex PCR was the method, and the copy in TCRdb shows in-frame clones only, minus some. The data show about 5,900 clones, roughly 90% seen once. This receptor was obtained from a human donor in a cohort sampled during active COVID-19. This chain connects TRBV18 to TRBJ1-1; 9 bases line up with TRBD1. What was sequenced was peripheral blood. Here the CDR3 DNA reads TGTGCCAGCTCACCAGAGGGACAGGGCTCCTCGGGTTTCTTT. Translation: CASSPEGQGSSGFF.